Presented here are 21 T cell receptor beta chains from one specimen sequenced in a study of CD8 T cells in Susac syndrome. About 0.5 to 1 ug RNA was reverse transcribed with random hexamers. One entry per CDR3 protein, called by TCRdb with MiXCR from the immunoSEQ multiplex PCR reads. This sample has 110,000 or so distinct CDR3 sequences, with 80% to 95% found just once. The sequenced sample consisted of CD4+ T cells from PBMCs. Every receptor here comes from a human donor in good health.

This chain connects TRBV19 to TRBJ1-1; TRBD1 is a possible D gene (5 bases). This CDR3 contains 12 residues. Germline-derived CDR1 and CDR2 are LNHDA and SQIVND (reference sequence). The germline V and J ends were trimmed by 1 base and 10 bases, with 10 bases remaining between them. As DNA, the CDR3 is TGTGCCAGTAGTATAGTTGGGGGTGGAGCTTTCTTT. The encoded protein is CASSIVGGGAFF.

The V and J genes are TRBV12-3 or TRBV12-4 and TRBJ1-2; D not resolved. Trimming pared 5 bases from V and 8 bases from J, leaving 21 bases between. The CDR3 is made up of 15 amino acids. The CDR3 bases are TGTGCCAGCAGTCCCCAGAGGGAGGGTGTGAAAGGCTACACCTTC. Translation: CASSPQREGVKGYTF.

This chain joins TRBV19 and TRBJ1-4; D uncertain. CDR1 and CDR2 from the germline V gene are LNHDA and SQIVND (reference sequence). Trimming stripped 7 bases from V and 6 bases from J, with 21 bases between. The CDR3 extends over 16 amino acids. The CDR3 region has the DNA TGTGCCAGTACCCTATATTATCGGGGATTGGATGAAAAACTGTTTTTT. Amino acid sequence: CASTLYYRGLDEKLFF.

The rearrangement joins TRBV19 to TRBJ2-2; D perhaps matches TRBD2 (6 bases). This CDR3 contains 14 residues. Trimming removed 4 bases from V and 6 bases from J, with 12 bases in between. CDR1 and CDR2 (germline): LNHDA, SQIVND (reference sequence). The DNA for the CDR3 is TGTGCCAGTAGTACCCGGACGGGGGCCGGGGAGCTGTTTTTT. Its protein product is CASSTRTGAGELFF.

The V call is TRBV7-9, the J call TRBJ2-3; D is unclear. In germline, CDR1 is SEHNR, CDR2 FQNEAQ (reference sequence). The CDR3 is 13 amino acids. The CDR3 sequence is CATLTAGHGTQYF. In DNA form, the CDR3 reads TGTGCGACGCTAACCGCTGGGCATGGTACGCAGTATTTT.

The CDR3 DNA follows: TGTGCCAGCTCTCCGGACAGGGGAGTTCCTGAAGCTTTCTTT. Encoded protein: CASSPDRGVPEAFF. The chain has TRBV18 and TRBJ1-1; 9 bases are a match to TRBD1. This CDR3 has 14 residues. Looked up from germline, CDR1 is KGHSH and CDR2 is LQKENI. Unmatched junction bases numbered 8, after V lost 6 bases and J lost 6 bases.

The J gene is TRBJ2-1, the V gene TRBV29-1; TRBD1 matches 7 bases. Germline V gene data show CDR1 as SQVTM and CDR2 as ANQGSEA. The CDR3 loop spans 13 amino acids. With V trimmed by 6 bases and J by 7 bases, 9 bases remained unmatched. The CDR3 nucleotides are TGCAGCGTATACACAGGGGAATGGAATGAGCAGTTCTTC. Encoded protein: CSVYTGEWNEQFF.

V gene TRBV2 combines with J gene TRBJ2-7; D is unclear. V was trimmed by 7 bases and J by 3 bases, leaving 10 bases between them. The CDR3 extends over 12 amino acids. Germline lookup yields CDR1 SNHLY and CDR2 FYNNEI. The chain's CDR3 is CASMGYNYEQYF. In DNA, the CDR3 is TGTGCCAGCATGGGCTATAACTACGAGCAGTACTTC.

The V call is TRBV5-1, the J call TRBJ2-5, with D unresolved. CDR3 length: 16 residues. CDR1 and CDR2 (germline): SGHRS, YFSETQ. With 0 bases removed from V and 5 bases from J, the gap between germline ends came to 17 bases. Here the CDR3 reads CASSLGVTPTRETQYF. Here the CDR3 DNA reads TGCGCCAGCAGCTTGGGGGTGACCCCCACCAGGGAGACCCAGTACTTC.

The rearrangement links TRBV5-1 to TRBJ1-1; weak D call: TRBD1 (5 bases). V was pared by 4 bases and J by 1 base, with 20 bases between. Per the germline V gene, CDR1 is SGHRS and CDR2 is YFSETQ. This CDR3 is 17 amino acids long. CDR3 in amino acids: CASSPEEGPVRNTEAFF. The CDR3, as DNA: TGCGCCAGCAGCCCGGAGGAGGGGCCGGTGAGGAACACTGAAGCTTTCTTT.

V is TRBV29-1 and J is TRBJ2-1; 8 bases are shared with TRBD2. CDR3 length: 16 amino acids. The V gene's germline CDR1 is SQVTM and CDR2 ANQGSEA. Losses at the gene ends were 7 bases for V and 4 bases for J; bases not matched to a gene: 15. The CDR3 spells CSAGPPAGGSYNEQFF. CDR3 nucleotides: TGCAGCGCGGGGCCGCCGGCGGGGGGATCTTACAATGAGCAGTTCTTC.

The rearrangement joins TRBV5-1 to TRBJ1-1; D is uncertain. This CDR3 contains 14 residues. The germline gives CDR1 SGHRS, CDR2 YFSETQ. The V end was cut by 4 bases, the J end by 3 bases, with 13 bases between. The CDR3, as DNA: TGCGCCAGCAGCGGCCCGGCTCGGGACACTGAAGCTTTCTTT. Translation: CASSGPARDTEAFF. Supplemented by reference TRBV5-1 and TRBJ1-1, the full variable domain reads KAGVTQTPRYLIKTRGQQVTLSCSPISGHRSVSWYQQTPGQGLQFLFEYFSETQRNKGNFPGRFSGRQFSNSRSEMNVSTLELGDSALYLCASSGPARDTEAFFGQGTRLTVV.

This clonotype was seen a handful of times. The chain uses TRBV7-3 and TRBJ1-1; 8 bases agree with TRBD1. The ends lost 5 bases at V and 4 bases at J; junction bases unmatched: 9. The CDR3 runs to 15 residues. Germline V gene data show CDR1 as SGHTA and CDR2 as FQGTGA. In nucleotides, the CDR3 is TGTGCCAGCAGCCAGACAGGGGCGGAGGGCACTGAAGCTTTCTTT. Translating it yields CASSQTGAEGTEAFF.

In this sample, this clonotype turned up once. This rearrangement joins TRBV12-3 or TRBV12-4 to TRBJ2-5; the D is unclear. This CDR3 has 12 residues. Trimming removed 3 bases from V and 5 bases from J, with 7 bases in between. CDR3 sequence reads: CASSFAPETQYF. Here the CDR3 DNA reads TGTGCCAGCAGTTTCGCCCCCGAGACCCAGTACTTC.

This sequence joins TRBV7-9 and TRBJ1-2; D uncertain. The CDR3 sequence is 12 residues long. In germline, CDR1 is SEHNR, CDR2 FQNEAQ (reference sequence). The V end lost 1 base, the J end lost 14 bases, and 14 bases lay between the germline ends. The CDR3 DNA is TGTGCCAGCAGCTTAGGCGGCTACACCTTGACCTTC. It encodes CASSLGGYTLTF. Full variable domain (missing parts from reference TRBV7-9 and TRBJ1-2): DTGVSQNPRHKITKRGQNVTFRCDPISEHNRLYWYRQTLGQGPEFLTYFQNEAQLEKSRLLSDRFSAERPKGSFSTLEIQRTEQGDSAMYLCASSLGGYTLTFGSGTRLTVV.

The genes are TRBV12-3 or TRBV12-4 and TRBJ2-7; 10 bases align to TRBD2. This CDR3 is 15 amino acids long. The V segment lost 6 bases and the J segment 2 bases; nucleotides outside the gene matches: 7. This CDR3 is CASRPPGLATYEQYF. CDR3 bases: TGTGCCAGCAGACCTCCGGGACTAGCGACCTACGAGCAGTACTTC.

The rearrangement uses TRBV27 and TRBJ2-7; no clear D. V lost 5 bases, J lost 9 bases, and 14 bases lay in between. In germline, CDR1 is MNHEY, CDR2 SMNVEV (reference sequence). The CDR3 sequence is 12 residues long. The CDR3 reads CASSPIMGSQYF. The CDR3 nucleotides are TGTGCCAGCAGTCCAATTATGGGATCGCAGTACTTC.

The J gene is TRBJ1-2, the V gene TRBV7-9; no clear D gene. This CDR3 is 17 amino acids long. V was clipped by 7 bases and J by 7 bases, with 28 bases between them. Germline lookup yields CDR1 SEHNR and CDR2 FQNEAQ (reference sequence). CDR3 amino acids: CASTDVIGRYGVGGYTF. CDR3 DNA: TGTGCCAGCACCGACGTGATAGGACGGTACGGGGTTGGTGGCTACACCTTC. The full variable domain, rest sourced from reference TRBV7-9 and TRBJ1-2, is DTGVSQNPRHKITKRGQNVTFRCDPISEHNRLYWYRQTLGQGPEFLTYFQNEAQLEKSRLLSDRFSAERPKGSFSTLEIQRTEQGDSAMYLCASTDVIGRYGVGGYTFGSGTRLTVV.

The chain carries TRBV4-3 and TRBJ2-7; 8 nucleotides align to TRBD1. CDR1 and CDR2 from the germline V gene are LGHNA and YSLEER. The junction had 3 bases not matched to a gene; V was cut back by 0 bases and J by 5 bases. This CDR3 is 14 amino acids long. The CDR3 DNA follows: TGCGCCAGCAGCCAAGATCGGGACAGGAACGAGCAGTACTTC. Its translation: CASSQDRDRNEQYF.

The V and J genes are TRBV7-9 and TRBJ2-7; 7 bases are shared with TRBD1. Germline trimming cut 5 bases from V and 4 bases from J; bases unmatched to any gene: 11. The germline V gene encodes CDR1 SEHNR and CDR2 FQNEAQ (reference sequence). The length of the CDR3 is 15 residues. CDR3 region: CASSRAGTALYEQYF. The CDR3 DNA is TGTGCCAGCAGCCGGGCCGGGACAGCTTTATACGAGCAGTACTTC.

The chain combines TRBV14 with TRBJ2-2; TRBD2 aligns across 9 bases. Per germline, CDR1 SGHDN and CDR2 FVKESK. J gave up 1 base and V 1 base, and 7 bases lay outside the gene matches. This CDR3 is built from 18 residues. CDR3 in DNA: TGTGCCAGCAGCCAAGGCTTGCGGGAGGGCCTGAACACCGGGGAGCTGTTTTTT. The encoded protein is CASSQGLREGLNTGELFF.